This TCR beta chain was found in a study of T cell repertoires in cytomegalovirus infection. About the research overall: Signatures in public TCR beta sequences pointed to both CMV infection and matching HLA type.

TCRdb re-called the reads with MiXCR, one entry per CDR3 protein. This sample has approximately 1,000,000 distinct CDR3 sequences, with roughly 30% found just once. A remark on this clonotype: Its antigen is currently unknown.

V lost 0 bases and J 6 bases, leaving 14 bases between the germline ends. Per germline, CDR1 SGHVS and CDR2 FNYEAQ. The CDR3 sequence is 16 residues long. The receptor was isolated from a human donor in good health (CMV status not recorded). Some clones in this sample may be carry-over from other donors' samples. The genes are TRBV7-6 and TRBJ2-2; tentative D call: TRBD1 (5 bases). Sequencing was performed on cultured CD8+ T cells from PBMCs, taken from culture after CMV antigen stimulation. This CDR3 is CASSLASALRAGELFF. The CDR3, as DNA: TGTGCCAGCAGCTTAGCTAGTGCACTCAGGGCCGGGGAGCTGTTTTTT. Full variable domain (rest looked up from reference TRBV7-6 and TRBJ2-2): GAGVSQSPRYKVTKRGQDVALRCDPISGHVSLYWYRQALGQGPEFLTYFNYEAQQDKSGLPNDRFSAERPEGSISTLTIQRTEQRDSAMYRCASSLASALRAGELFFGEGSRLTVL.